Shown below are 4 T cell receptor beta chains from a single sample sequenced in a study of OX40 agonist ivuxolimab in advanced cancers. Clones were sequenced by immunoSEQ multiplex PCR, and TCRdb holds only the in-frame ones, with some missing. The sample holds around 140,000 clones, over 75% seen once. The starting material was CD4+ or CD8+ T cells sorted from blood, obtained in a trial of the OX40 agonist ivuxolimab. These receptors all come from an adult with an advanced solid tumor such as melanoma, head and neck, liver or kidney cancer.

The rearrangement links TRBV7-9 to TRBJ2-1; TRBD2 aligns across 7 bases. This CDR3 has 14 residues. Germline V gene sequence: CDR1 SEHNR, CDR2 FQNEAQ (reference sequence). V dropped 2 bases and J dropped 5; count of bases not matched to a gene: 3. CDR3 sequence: CASSLWGGDNEQFF. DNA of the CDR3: TGTGCCAGCAGCTTATGGGGGGGAGACAATGAGCAGTTCTTC.

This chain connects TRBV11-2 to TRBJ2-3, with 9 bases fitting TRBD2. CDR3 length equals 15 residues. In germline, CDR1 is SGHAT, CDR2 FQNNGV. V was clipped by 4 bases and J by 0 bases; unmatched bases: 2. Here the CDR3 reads CASSSTSGSTDTQYF. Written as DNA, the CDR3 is TGTGCCAGCAGCTCCACTAGCGGGAGCACAGATACGCAGTATTTT.

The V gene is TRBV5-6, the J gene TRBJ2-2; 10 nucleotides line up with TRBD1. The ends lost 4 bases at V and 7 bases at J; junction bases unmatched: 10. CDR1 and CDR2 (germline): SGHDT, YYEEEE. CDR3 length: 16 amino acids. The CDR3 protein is CASSGGTGAVDGELFF. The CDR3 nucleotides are TGTGCCAGCAGCGGCGGGACAGGGGCGGTCGACGGGGAGCTGTTTTTT.

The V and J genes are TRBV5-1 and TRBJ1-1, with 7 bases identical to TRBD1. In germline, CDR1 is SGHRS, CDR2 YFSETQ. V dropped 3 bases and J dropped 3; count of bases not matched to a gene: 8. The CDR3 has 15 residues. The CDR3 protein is CASSSRQGPYTEAFF. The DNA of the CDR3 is TGCGCCAGCAGCTCCAGACAGGGCCCGTACACTGAAGCTTTCTTT.